One sample yielded the 2 T cell receptor beta chains listed below, sequenced in a study of metastatic and nonmetastatic thyroid tumors. With MiXCR, TCRdb called clones anew from the PCR reads. The sample contains roughly 98,000 clones, more than 13% of which appear only once. Not a single patient had been given any form of treatment at any point before undergoing thyroid surgery. The sample consisted of blood. The receptors derive from a female donor with papillary thyroid cancer or a benign thyroid nodule (not recorded which). Some clones in this sample may be carry-over from other donors' samples.

This clone was detected many times. The chain employs TRBV20-1 and TRBJ2-6; D not certain. CDR1 DFQATT and CDR2 SNEGSKA come from the germline V gene (reference sequence). The CDR3 spans 14 residues. Trimming stripped 0 bases from V and 2 bases from J, with 5 bases between. This CDR3 reads CSARDPAGANVLTF. CDR3 coding DNA: TGCAGTGCTAGAGATCCGGCTGGGGCCAACGTCCTGACTTTC.

This chain uses TRBV9 with TRBJ1-2; D gene ambiguous. The germline gives CDR1 SGDLS, CDR2 YYNGEE. CDR3 size: 15 residues. The V end was cut by 4 bases, the J end by 1 base, with 14 bases between. CDR3 residues: CASSPWEWGNYGYTF. In DNA form, the CDR3 reads TGTGCCAGCAGCCCTTGGGAATGGGGTAACTATGGCTACACCTTC.